Detailed here is one T cell receptor (beta chain). This sample is drawn from a study of cytomegalovirus exposure and HLA in healthy donors. This CDR3 has 16 amino acids. It was with 60 Vbeta and 13 Jbeta primers that the PCR ran. Clones were sequenced by immunoSEQ multiplex PCR, and TCRdb holds only the in-frame ones, with some missing. Found here are hundreds of thousands of clones, roughly 90% of them singletons; the top ten hold roughly 1%. The V call is TRBV21-1, the J call TRBJ2-1; no check of the table's D call, TRBD1, against the DNA was made. TRBV21-1 is marked as a pseudogene. The sequencing sample was made of PBMCs. The receptor's source is a woman in her late teens or twenties in good health and CMV-seronegative. The CDR3 DNA sequence: TGTGCCAGCAGCAAACAGACAGGGGCCGGGTTCAATGAGCAGTTCTTC. Protein product: CASSKQTGAGFNEQFF.